The 18 T cell receptor beta chains given below trace back to one sample, sequenced in a study of T cells expressing NK-cell markers. TCRdb re-analyzed the 5' RACE reads; it lists each CDR3 protein once, without DNA. This repertoire includes 200,000 to 300,000 distinct CDR3 sequences. The sequenced sample consisted of blood T cells: a sorted CD56 or NKG2C T cell subset, CD4+ or CD8+ T cells, or bulk PBMC T cells (not recorded which). The origin of the receptors is a man in his late teens or twenties in good health.

V is TRBV4-1 and J is TRBJ2-3; absent DNA, TCRdb's TRBD2 call cannot be checked. This CDR3 comprises 13 residues. Germline V CDR1 and CDR2: MGHRA, YSYEKL. The chain's CDR3 is CASVGGPTDTQYF.

The J gene is TRBJ2-7, the V gene TRBV27; TCRdb returns TRBD1, unconfirmable since there is no DNA. The germline CDR1 and CDR2 sequences are MNHEY and SMNVEV (reference sequence). This CDR3 region has 15 residues. CDR3 residues: CASRWTGVRSYEQYF.

The chain carries TRBV20-1 and TRBJ1-5; TCRdb lists TRBD1, though no DNA is available to test this call. In germline, CDR1 is DFQATT, CDR2 SNEGSKA (reference sequence). This CDR3 contains 13 residues. The CDR3 spells CSADRDRGRAQHF.

The chain is built from TRBV27 and TRBJ2-7; no DNA is available, so the TRBD1 call from TCRdb remains unchecked. The CDR3 sequence is 13 residues long. Germline CDR1 MNHEY, CDR2 SMNVEV (reference sequence). The CDR3 region is CASSPGGEYEQYF.

This rearrangement joins TRBV5-1 to TRBJ2-3. The length of the CDR3 is 13 residues. CDR1 SGHRS and CDR2 YFSETQ come from the germline V gene. This CDR3 is CASRWSGLDTQYF. Drawing the rest from reference TRBV5-1 and TRBJ2-3, the complete variable domain is KAGVTQTPRYLIKTRGQQVTLSCSPISGHRSVSWYQQTPGQGLQFLFEYFSETQRNKGNFPGRFSGRQFSNSRSEMNVSTLELGDSALYLCASRWSGLDTQYFGPGTRLTVL.

CDR3 region: CSARGGRASGRGHEQFF. The chain is built from TRBV20-1 and TRBJ2-1; the D call from TCRdb, TRBD2, cannot be confirmed without DNA. Germline values: CDR1 DFQATT, CDR2 SNEGSKA (reference sequence). This CDR3 contains 17 residues.

The chain is built from TRBV20-1 and TRBJ2-4; without DNA, the TCRdb call of TRBD1 cannot be checked. This CDR3 contains 13 residues. Germline V gene sequence: CDR1 DFQATT, CDR2 SNEGSKA (reference sequence). The CDR3 loop reads CSASRVDLNIQYF.

This sequence joins TRBV7-3 and TRBJ2-3. Germline V gene lookup returns CDR1 SGHTA and CDR2 FQGTGA. The CDR3 is 14 amino acids. CDR3 amino acids: CASSADPSTDTQYF.

The V gene is TRBV20-1, the J gene TRBJ2-3; lacking DNA, the TRBD1 call made by TCRdb goes unchecked. The CDR3 is 15 amino acids. Germline-derived CDR1 and CDR2 are DFQATT and SNEGSKA (reference sequence). Here the CDR3 reads CSARDTQGRTDTQYF.

This chain uses TRBV20-1 with TRBJ2-5. Germline-derived CDR1 and CDR2 are DFQATT and SNEGSKA (reference sequence). CDR3 length equals 12 residues. CDR3 region: CSAQDYQETQYF.

V usage is TRBV6-5 and J usage is TRBJ2-2. CDR3 length: 15 amino acids. The germline V gene encodes CDR1 MNHEY and CDR2 SVGAGI. This CDR3 is CASSYSRANTGELFF.

The chain combines TRBV20-1 with TRBJ1-5; TCRdb indicates TRBD1, and absent DNA this call remains unverified. The CDR3 runs to 16 residues. In germline, CDR1 is DFQATT, CDR2 SNEGSKA (reference sequence). CDR3 in amino acids: CSASVSRGTSNQPQHF.

The V gene is TRBV10-3, the J gene TRBJ2-3. Germline loops: CDR1 ENHRY, CDR2 SYGVKD. This CDR3 region has 14 residues. The CDR3 loop reads CAISHQVPPDTQYF.

V gene TRBV12-3 or TRBV12-4 combines with J gene TRBJ2-1; the D call from TCRdb, TRBD1, cannot be confirmed without DNA. This CDR3 is built from 17 residues. CDR3 sequence reads: CASSLELAPSSYNEQFF.

V is TRBV20-1 and J is TRBJ2-3; TCRdb proposes TRBD1, but this gene call is untestable without DNA. CDR1 DFQATT and CDR2 SNEGSKA come from the germline V gene (reference sequence). This CDR3 spans 14 amino acids. CDR3: CSAVRGDYTDTQYF.

The J gene is TRBJ2-3, the V gene TRBV7-6; TCRdb gives TRBD2 as the D gene, but with no DNA this cannot be confirmed. Germline V gene lookup returns CDR1 SGHVS and CDR2 FNYEAQ. The CDR3 has 16 amino acids. CDR3: CASTRGLAGSTDTQYF.

The gene calls are TRBV5-1 and TRBJ1-5. The V gene's germline CDR1 is SGHRS and CDR2 YFSETQ. The CDR3 has 14 amino acids. CDR3: CASSSGALDQPQHF.

CDR3 loop: CASSPLWDTDTQYF. J is TRBJ2-3 and V is TRBV6-1; TCRdb selects TRBD1, and the lack of DNA leaves this call unchecked. CDR1 and CDR2 from the germline V gene are MNHNS and SASEGT. This CDR3 spans 14 amino acids.